This entry concerns a single T cell receptor (beta chain). This may stem from a read error, because a much larger clone lies one nucleotide away. Germline V gene lookup returns CDR1 KGHSH and CDR2 LQKENI. CDR3 length: 12 amino acids. Trimming left V 3 bases short and J 4 bases short, with 7 bases between. The data are from a study of T cells in Graves' hyperthyroidism and ophthalmopathy. Amplified regions were TCR beta CDR3 sequences from RNA transcripts. RT-PCR in the first round (using the HTBI primer set) targeted the TCR CDR3. TCRdb analysed the multiplex PCR reads with MiXCR anew, one entry per CDR3 protein. The repertoire holds under 130,000 distinct CDR3 sequences, with roughly 44% as singletons.

This chain connects TRBV18 to TRBJ2-7, with unresolved D. This TCR was recovered from a man aged 40-49 years with Graves' hyperthyroidism. The specimen was blood. CDR3 DNA sequence: TGTGCCAGCTCACCGCAACAATACGAGCAGTACGTC. Translation gives CASSPQQYEQYV.